This T cell receptor (beta chain) was retrieved from a study of PD-1 blockade in classical Hodgkin lymphoma. The protocol was immunoSEQ multiplex PCR, while the TCRdb copy is restricted to in-frame clones and leaves out a portion. The sample shows fewer than 90,000 clones, 89% of them seen only once. The CDR3 runs to 16 residues. The V and J ends lost 0 bases and 3 bases, in that order; junction bases with no gene match: 5. CDR1 is ENHRY and CDR2 is SYGVKD in the germline V gene. Each and every patient relapsed after autologous stem cell transplantation, and patients got differing brentuximab vedotin exposure. This clone has a handful of counts.

The material sequenced was peripheral blood mononuclear cells (PBMCs), taken at baseline. The chain has TRBV10-3 and TRBJ2-5, with TRBD2 matching over 9 bases. The receptor was derived from a human donor with classical Hodgkin lymphoma. The CDR3 reads CAISESISGGKETQYF. CDR3 nucleotides: TGTGCCATCAGTGAGTCGATTAGCGGGGGAAAAGAGACCCAGTACTTC.